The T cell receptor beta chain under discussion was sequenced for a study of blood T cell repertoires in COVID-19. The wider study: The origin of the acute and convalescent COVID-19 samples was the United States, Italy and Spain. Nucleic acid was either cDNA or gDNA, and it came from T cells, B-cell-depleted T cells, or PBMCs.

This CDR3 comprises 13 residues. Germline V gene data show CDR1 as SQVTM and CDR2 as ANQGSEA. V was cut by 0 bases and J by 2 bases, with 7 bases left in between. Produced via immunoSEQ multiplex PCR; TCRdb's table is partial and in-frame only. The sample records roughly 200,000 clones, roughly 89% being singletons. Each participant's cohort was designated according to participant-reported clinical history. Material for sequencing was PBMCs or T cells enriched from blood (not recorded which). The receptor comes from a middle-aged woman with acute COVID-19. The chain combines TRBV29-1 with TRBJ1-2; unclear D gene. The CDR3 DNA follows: TGCAGCGTTGAAGAAATCAGGAACTATGGCTACACCTTC. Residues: CSVEEIRNYGYTF.